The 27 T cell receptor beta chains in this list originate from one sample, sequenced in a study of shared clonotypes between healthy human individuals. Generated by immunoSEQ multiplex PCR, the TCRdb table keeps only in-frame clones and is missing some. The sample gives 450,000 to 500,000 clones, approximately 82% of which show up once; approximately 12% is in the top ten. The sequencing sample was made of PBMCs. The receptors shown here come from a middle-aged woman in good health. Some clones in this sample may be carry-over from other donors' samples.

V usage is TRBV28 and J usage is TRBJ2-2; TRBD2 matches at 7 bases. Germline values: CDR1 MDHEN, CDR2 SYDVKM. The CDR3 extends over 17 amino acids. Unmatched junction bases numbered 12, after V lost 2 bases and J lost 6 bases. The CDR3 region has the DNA TGTGCCAGCAGTTTAACCCCGAGACTAGCAATCCCCGGGGAGCTGTTTTTT. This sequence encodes CASSLTPRLAIPGELFF.

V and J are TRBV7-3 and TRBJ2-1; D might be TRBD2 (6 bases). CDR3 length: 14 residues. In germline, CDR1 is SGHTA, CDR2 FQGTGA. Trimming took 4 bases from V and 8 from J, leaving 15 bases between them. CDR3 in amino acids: CASSSKPLADEQFF. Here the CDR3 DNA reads TGTGCCAGCAGCTCGAAACCACTAGCCGATGAGCAGTTCTTC. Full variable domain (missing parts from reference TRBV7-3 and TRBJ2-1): GAGVSQTPSNKVTEKGKYVELRCDPISGHTALYWYRQSLGQGPEFLIYFQGTGAADDSGLPNDRFFAVRPEGSVSTLKIQRTERGDSAVYLCASSSKPLADEQFFGPGTRLTVL.

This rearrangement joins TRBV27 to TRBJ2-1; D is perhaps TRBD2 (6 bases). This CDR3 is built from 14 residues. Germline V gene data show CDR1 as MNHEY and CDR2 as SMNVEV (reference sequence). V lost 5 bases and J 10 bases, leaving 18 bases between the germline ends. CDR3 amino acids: CASSPPGDAREQFF. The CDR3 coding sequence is TGTGCCAGCAGTCCACCGGGGGACGCGCGGGAGCAGTTCTTC.

The CDR3 nucleotides are TGTGCCACCACTTGGACAGCGAACACTGAAGCTTTCTTT. Translating gives CATTWTANTEAFF. The chain couples TRBV6-5 to TRBJ1-1; D perhaps matches TRBD1 (6 bases). Trimming left V 10 bases short and J 1 base short, with 13 bases between. In germline, CDR1 is MNHEY, CDR2 SVGAGI. CDR3 size: 13 residues.

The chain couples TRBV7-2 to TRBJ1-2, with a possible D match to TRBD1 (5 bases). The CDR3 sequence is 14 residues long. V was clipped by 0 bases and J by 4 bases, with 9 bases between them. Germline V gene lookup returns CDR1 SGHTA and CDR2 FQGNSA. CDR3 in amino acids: CASSLASGGYGYTF. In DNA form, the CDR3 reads TGTGCCAGCAGCTTAGCATCCGGGGGCTATGGCTACACCTTC.

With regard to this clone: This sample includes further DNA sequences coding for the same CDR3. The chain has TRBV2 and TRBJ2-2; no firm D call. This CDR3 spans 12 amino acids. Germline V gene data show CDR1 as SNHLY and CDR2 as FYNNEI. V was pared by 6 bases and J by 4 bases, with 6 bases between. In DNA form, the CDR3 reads TGTGCCAGCAGGGACCTCACCGGGGAGCTGTTTTTT. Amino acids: CASRDLTGELFF. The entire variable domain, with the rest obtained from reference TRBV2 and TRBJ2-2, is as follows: EPEVTQTPSHQVTQMGQEVILRCVPISNHLYFYWYRQILGQKVEFLVSFYNNEISEKSEIFDDQFSVERPDGSNFTLKIRSTKLEDSAMYFCASRDLTGELFFGEGSRLTVL.

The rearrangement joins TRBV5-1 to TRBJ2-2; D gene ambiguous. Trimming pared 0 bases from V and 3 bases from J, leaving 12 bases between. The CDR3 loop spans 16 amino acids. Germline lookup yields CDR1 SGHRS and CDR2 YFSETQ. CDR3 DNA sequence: TGCGCCAGCAGCTTGGACCGGCCTGGACACACCGGGGAGCTGTTTTTT. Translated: CASSLDRPGHTGELFF.

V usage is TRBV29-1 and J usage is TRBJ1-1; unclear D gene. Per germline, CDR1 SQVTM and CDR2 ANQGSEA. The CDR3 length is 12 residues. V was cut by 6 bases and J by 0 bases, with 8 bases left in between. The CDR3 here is CSVNWVNTEAFF. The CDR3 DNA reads TGCAGCGTGAATTGGGTGAACACTGAAGCTTTCTTT.

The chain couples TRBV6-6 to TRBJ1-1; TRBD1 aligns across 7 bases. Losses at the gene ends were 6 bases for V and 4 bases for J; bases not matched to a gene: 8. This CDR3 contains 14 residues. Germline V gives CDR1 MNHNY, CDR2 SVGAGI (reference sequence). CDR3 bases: TGTGCCAGCAGCCCACAGGGGAGACCCACTGAAGCTTTCTTT. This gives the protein CASSPQGRPTEAFF.

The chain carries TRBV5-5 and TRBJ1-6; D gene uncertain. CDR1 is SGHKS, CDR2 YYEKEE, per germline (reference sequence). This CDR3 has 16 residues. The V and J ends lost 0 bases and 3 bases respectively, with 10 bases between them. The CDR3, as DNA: TGTGCCAGCAGCTTGGCCGGGAACAACTATAATTCACCCCTCCACTTT. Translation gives CASSLAGNNYNSPLHF.

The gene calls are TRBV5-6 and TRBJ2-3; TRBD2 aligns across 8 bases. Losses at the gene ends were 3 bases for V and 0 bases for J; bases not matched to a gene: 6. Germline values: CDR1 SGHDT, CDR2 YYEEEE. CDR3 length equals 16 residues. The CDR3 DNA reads TGTGCCAGCAGCTGGGGTAGCGGGGCTAGCACAGATACGCAGTATTTT. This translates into CASSWGSGASTDTQYF.

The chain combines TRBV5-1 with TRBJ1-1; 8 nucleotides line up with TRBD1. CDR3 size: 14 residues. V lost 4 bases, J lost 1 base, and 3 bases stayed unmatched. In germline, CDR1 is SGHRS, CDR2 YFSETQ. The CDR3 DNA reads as TGCGCCAGCAGCCAACAGGGGGGGAACACTGAAGCTTTCTTT. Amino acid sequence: CASSQQGGNTEAFF.

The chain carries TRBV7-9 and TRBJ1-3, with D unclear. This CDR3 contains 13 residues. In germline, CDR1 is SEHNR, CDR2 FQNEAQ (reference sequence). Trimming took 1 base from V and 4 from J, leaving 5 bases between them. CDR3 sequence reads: CASSLVAGNTIYF. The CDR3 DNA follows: TGTGCCAGCAGCTTAGTCGCCGGAAACACCATATATTTT.

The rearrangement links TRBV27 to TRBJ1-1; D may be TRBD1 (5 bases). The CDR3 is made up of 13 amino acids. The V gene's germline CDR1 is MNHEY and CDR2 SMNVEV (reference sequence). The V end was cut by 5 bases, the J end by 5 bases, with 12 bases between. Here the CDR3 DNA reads TGTGCCAGCAGTGGCGCGAGGGGAACTGAAGCTTTCTTT. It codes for CASSGARGTEAFF.

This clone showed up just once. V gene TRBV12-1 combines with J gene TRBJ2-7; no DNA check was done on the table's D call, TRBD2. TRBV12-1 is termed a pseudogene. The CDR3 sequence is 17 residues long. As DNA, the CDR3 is TGTGCCAGCAGCTCCCGGACTAGCGGGAAACTTAAGCACGAGCAGTACTTC. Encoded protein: CASSSRTSGKLKHEQYF.

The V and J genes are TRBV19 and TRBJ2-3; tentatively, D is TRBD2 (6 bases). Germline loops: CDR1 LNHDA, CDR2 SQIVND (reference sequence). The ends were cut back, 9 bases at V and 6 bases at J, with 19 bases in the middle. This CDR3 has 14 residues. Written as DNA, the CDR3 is TGTGCCAGCTCGCCGGGCGGGAAGGTCGATACGCAGTATTTT. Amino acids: CASSPGGKVDTQYF.

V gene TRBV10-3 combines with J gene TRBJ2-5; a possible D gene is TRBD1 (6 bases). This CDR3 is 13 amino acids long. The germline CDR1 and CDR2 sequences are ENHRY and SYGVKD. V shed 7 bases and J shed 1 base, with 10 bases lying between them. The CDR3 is CAIKGQPQETQYF. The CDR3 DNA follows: TGTGCCATCAAAGGACAGCCCCAAGAGACCCAGTACTTC.

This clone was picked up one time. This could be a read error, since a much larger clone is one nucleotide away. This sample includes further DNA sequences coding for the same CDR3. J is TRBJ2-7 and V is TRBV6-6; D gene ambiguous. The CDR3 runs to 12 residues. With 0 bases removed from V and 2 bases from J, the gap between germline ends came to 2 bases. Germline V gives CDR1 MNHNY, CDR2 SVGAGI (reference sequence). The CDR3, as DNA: TGTGCCAGCAGTTACTCGCCCTACGAGCAGTACTTC. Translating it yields CASSYSPYEQYF.

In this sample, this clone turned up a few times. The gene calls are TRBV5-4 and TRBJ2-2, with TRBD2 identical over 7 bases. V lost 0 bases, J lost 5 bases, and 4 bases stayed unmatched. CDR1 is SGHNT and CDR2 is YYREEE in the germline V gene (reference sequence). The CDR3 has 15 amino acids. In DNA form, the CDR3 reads TGTGCCAGCAGCTTGGCGGGAGGCGGGACCGGGGAGCTGTTTTTT. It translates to CASSLAGGGTGELFF.

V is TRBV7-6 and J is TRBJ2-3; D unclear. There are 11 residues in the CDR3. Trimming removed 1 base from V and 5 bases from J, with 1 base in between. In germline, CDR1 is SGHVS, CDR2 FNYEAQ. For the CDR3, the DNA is TGTGCCAGCAGCTTAGTAGATACGCAGTATTTT. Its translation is CASSLVDTQYF.

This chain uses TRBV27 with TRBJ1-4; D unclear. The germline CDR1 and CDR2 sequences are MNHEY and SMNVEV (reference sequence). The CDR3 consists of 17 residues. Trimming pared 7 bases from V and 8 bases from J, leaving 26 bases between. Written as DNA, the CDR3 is TGTGCCAGCACCCGGACTCATTCGGTCCTCGGCCGGGAAAAACTGTTTTTT. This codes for CASTRTHSVLGREKLFF.

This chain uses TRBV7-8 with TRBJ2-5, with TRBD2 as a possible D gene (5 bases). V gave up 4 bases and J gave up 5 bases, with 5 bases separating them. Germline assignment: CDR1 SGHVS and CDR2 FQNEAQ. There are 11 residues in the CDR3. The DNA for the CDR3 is TGTGCCAGCAGCTCGGGGGAGACCCAGTACTTC. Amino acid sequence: CASSSGETQYF.

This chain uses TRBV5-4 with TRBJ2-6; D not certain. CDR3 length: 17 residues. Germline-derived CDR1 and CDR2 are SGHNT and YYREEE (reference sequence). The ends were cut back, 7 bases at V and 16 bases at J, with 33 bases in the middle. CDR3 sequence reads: CASQDNVPDKSGQRLTF. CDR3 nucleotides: TGTGCCAGCCAAGATAACGTACCAGACAAGTCGGGCCAACGTCTGACTTTC.

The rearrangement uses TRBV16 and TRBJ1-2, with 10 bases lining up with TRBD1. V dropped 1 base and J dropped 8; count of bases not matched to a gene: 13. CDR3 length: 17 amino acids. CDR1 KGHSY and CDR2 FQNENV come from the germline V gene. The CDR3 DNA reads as TGTGCCAGCAGCCAATTACCGCCGGGACAGGGGCGGGGAGGCTACACCTTC. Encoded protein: CASSQLPPGQGRGGYTF.

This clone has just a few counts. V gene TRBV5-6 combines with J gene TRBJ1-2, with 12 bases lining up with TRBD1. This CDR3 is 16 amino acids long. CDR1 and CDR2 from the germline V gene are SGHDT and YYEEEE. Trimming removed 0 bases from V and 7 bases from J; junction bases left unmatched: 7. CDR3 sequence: CASSLARDRGRSGYTF. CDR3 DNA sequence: TGTGCCAGCAGCTTGGCGCGGGACAGGGGGCGAAGTGGCTACACCTTC.

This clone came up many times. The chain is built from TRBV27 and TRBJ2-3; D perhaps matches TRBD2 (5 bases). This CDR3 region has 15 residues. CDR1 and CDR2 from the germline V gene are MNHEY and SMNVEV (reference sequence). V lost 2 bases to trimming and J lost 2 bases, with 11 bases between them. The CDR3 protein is CASSLRELVTDTQYF. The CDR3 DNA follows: TGTGCCAGCAGTTTAAGGGAGTTGGTCACAGATACGCAGTATTTT.

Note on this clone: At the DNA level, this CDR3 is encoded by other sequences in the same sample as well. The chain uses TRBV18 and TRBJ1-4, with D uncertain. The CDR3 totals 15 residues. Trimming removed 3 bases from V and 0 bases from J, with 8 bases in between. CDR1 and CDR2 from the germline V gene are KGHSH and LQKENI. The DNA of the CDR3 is TGTGCCAGCTCACCCTCGCGGACAACTAATGAAAAACTGTTTTTT. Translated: CASSPSRTTNEKLFF.